This TCR beta chain stems from a study of blood T cell repertoires in COVID-19. At the level of the study: The study drew acute and convalescent COVID-19 samples from the United States, Italy and Spain. Sources were T cells, B-cell-depleted T cells, or PBMCs; the material itself was cDNA or gDNA.

The assay was immunoSEQ multiplex PCR, and TCRdb's table has in-frame clones only and misses some. The sample has some 190,000 clones, about 80% seen once; the top ten hold 14%. Trimming took off 3 bases at V and 4 bases at J, with 10 bases between the two ends. Germline V gene sequence: CDR1 SGHDT, CDR2 YYEEEE. This CDR3 region has 14 residues. Sequenced sample: PBMCs or T cells enriched from blood (not recorded which). The chain carries TRBV5-6 and TRBJ1-4; D possibly corresponds to TRBD1 (5 bases). This receptor was taken from a man aged 55 to 69 who had been exposed to COVID-19. The CDR3 sequence: CASSWGGNNEKLFF. The CDR3, as DNA: TGTGCCAGCAGCTGGGGCGGAAATAATGAAAAACTGTTTTTT. Variable domain in full (rest from reference TRBV5-6 and TRBJ1-4): DAGVTQSPTHLIKTRGQQVTLRCSPKSGHDTVSWYQQALGQGPQFIFQYYEEEERQRGNFPDRFSGHQFPNYSSELNVNALLLGDSALYLCASSWGGNNEKLFFGSGTQLSVL.